The present T cell receptor beta chain was sequenced within a study of Graves' ophthalmopathy and Graves' hyperthyroidism. This clonotype was seen ten or more times. What supplied the PBMCs was about 10 ml of fresh peripheral blood. Beta-chain TCR CDR3 regions were amplified from RNA transcripts. Following a first-round RT-PCR that used HTBI primers, a second-round multiplex PCR was carried out. TCRdb independently ran MiXCR on the multiplex PCR reads; one entry per CDR3 protein. The table lists 200,000 to 250,000 distinct CDR3 sequences, 25% to 35% of them singletons. Trimming cost V 3 bases and J 9 bases, with 15 bases left between them. The length of the CDR3 is 14 residues.

Material: peripheral blood. The chain employs TRBV12-3 or TRBV12-4 and TRBJ1-5, with D tentatively TRBD1 (6 bases). The sequence derives from a man aged 45-65 years with Graves' ophthalmopathy. This CDR3 reads CASSFRGDSGPQHF. CDR3 bases: TGTGCCAGCAGTTTTAGGGGGGACTCGGGGCCCCAGCATTTT.